This T cell receptor beta chain emerged from a study of response to subunit inactivated influenza vaccine. This clonotype has more than one count but fewer than ten. MiXCR, applied by TCRdb to the RT-PCR reads, yields one record per CDR3 protein. The sample comprises about 480,000 distinct CDR3 sequences, about a tenth of which are singletons, and 12% rests with the top ten. CDR3 length: 15 residues. Trimming left V 5 bases short and J 4 bases short, with 17 bases between. This TCR derives from a man aged 45-60 years who received an inactivated influenza vaccine. The sample here was PBMCs from blood, taken roughly 46 days after vaccination. The genes are TRBV12-3 or TRBV12-4 and TRBJ1-2, with D hard to call. For the CDR3, the DNA is TGTGCCAGCAGTCCCCGTAGCCTCAGCGTCTATGGCTACACCTTC. Translated, it gives CASSPRSLSVYGYTF.